The 24 T cell receptor beta chains below all came from one sample that was sequenced in a study of a mutant IDH1 vaccine in newly diagnosed glioma. Time point indicated: week 23, last vaccination. The investigators gave 300 ug of mutant IDH1 20-mer peptide in each vaccine dose, together with topical imiquimod. Their antigens remain unidentified. The data were produced by immunoSEQ multiplex PCR, yet TCRdb's version contains in-frame clones alone and is incomplete. The data contain 25,000 to 35,000 clones, 65% to 85% of them seen just once; the ten biggest clones take up 7% to 10%. The sequencing used PBMCs, collected from a glioma patient whose treatment included an IDH1 peptide vaccine. All receptors come from a woman under 30 with glioma.

V is TRBV6-5 and J is TRBJ1-2; TRBD1 matches 10 bases. Germline CDR1 MNHEY, CDR2 SVGAGI. Trimming at V came to 6 bases and at J to 8 bases, leaving 3 bases not matched to a gene. This CDR3 has 12 residues. CDR3 protein: CASRTGGWGYTF. CDR3 DNA: TGTGCCAGCAGGACAGGGGGCTGGGGCTACACCTTC.

This chain joins TRBV7-9 and TRBJ2-7, with 7 bases fitting TRBD1. The CDR3 extends over 12 amino acids. The germline V gene has CDR1 SEHNR and CDR2 FQNEAQ (reference sequence). J gave up 6 bases and V 3 bases, and 2 bases lay outside the gene matches. CDR3 residues: CASSLTGLEQYF. The CDR3 nucleotides are TGTGCCAGCAGCTTGACAGGGCTCGAGCAGTACTTC.

The V call is TRBV4-1, the J call TRBJ2-4; D possibly matches TRBD1 or TRBD2 (6 bases each). Germline V lookup: CDR1 MGHRA, CDR2 YSYEKL. Trimming left V 4 bases short and J 1 base short, with 26 bases between. The length of the CDR3 is 20 residues. The CDR3 coding sequence is TGCGCCAGCAGCCTCCCGTCCAGAGAAGGAGGGGGGTTGGCCAAAAACATTCAGTACTTC. This gives the protein CASSLPSREGGGLAKNIQYF.

The chain joins TRBV29-1 to TRBJ2-5; 11 bases align to TRBD1. V trimming: 7 bases; J trimming: 1 base; junction bases outside the gene matches: 5. CDR1 SQVTM and CDR2 ANQGSEA come from the germline V gene. The CDR3 totals 14 residues. The CDR3 DNA reads TGCAGCGCACGGGACAGGGGGATCCAAGAGACCCAGTACTTC. This sequence encodes CSARDRGIQETQYF.

The chain carries TRBV6-1 and TRBJ1-1; tentatively, D is TRBD1 (6 bases). Germline V lookup: CDR1 MNHNS, CDR2 SASEGT. V was pared by 3 bases and J by 6 bases, with 23 bases between. The CDR3 length is 17 residues. The CDR3 is CASSDGSGAPGGSEAFF. CDR3 nucleotides: TGTGCCAGCAGTGACGGTTCGGGGGCCCCCGGGGGATCTGAAGCTTTCTTT.

The CDR3 protein is CACTGDRGSYEQYF. In nucleotides, the CDR3 is TGTGCCTGTACGGGCGACAGGGGGTCCTACGAGCAGTACTTC. V usage is TRBV30 and J usage is TRBJ2-7, with 9 bases matching TRBD1. Trimming at V came to 6 bases and at J to 1 base, leaving 7 bases not matched to a gene. CDR1 and CDR2 (germline): GTSNPN, SVGIG (reference sequence). The CDR3 spans 14 residues.

The CDR3 DNA sequence: TGTGCCATCACGGAGGCAGGCAGAGGTGGAAACACCATATATTTT. Protein product: CAITEAGRGGNTIYF. The rearrangement links TRBV10-3 to TRBJ1-3, with D uncertain. V was pared by 7 bases and J by 3 bases, with 16 bases between. From germline, CDR1 is ENHRY and CDR2 SYGVKD. CDR3 length: 15 residues.

V is TRBV2 and J is TRBJ1-5; D might be TRBD1 (5 bases). Trimming cost V 7 bases and J 4 bases, with 14 bases left between them. Germline lookup yields CDR1 SNHLY and CDR2 FYNNEI. The CDR3 length is 14 residues. In nucleotides, the CDR3 is TGTGCCAGCATCGCCGGCGGGGGGAATCAGCCCCAGCATTTT. It encodes CASIAGGGNQPQHF.

As DNA, the CDR3 is TGCGCCAGCAGACGGGGACTAGCGGGTAACACCGGGGAGCTGTTTTTT. Protein: CASRRGLAGNTGELFF. The chain combines TRBV5-1 with TRBJ2-2; 12 bases are a match to TRBD2. Germline CDR1 SGHRS, CDR2 YFSETQ. The CDR3 length is 16 residues. J gave up 2 bases and V 5 bases, and 4 bases lay outside the gene matches.

The genes are TRBV6-1 and TRBJ2-7; 7 bases are shared with TRBD2. The CDR3 extends over 15 amino acids. The germline gives CDR1 MNHNS, CDR2 SASEGT. J was trimmed by 7 bases and V by 6 bases; bases with no gene match: 15. CDR3 region: CASRGGASLGQEQYF. The CDR3 DNA reads TGTGCCAGCAGGGGAGGGGCCAGCTTGGGGCAGGAGCAGTACTTC.

The rearrangement joins TRBV4-1 to TRBJ2-1; the match to TRBD2 covers 10 bases. Per the germline V gene, CDR1 is MGHRA and CDR2 is YSYEKL. V was clipped by 5 bases and J by 8 bases; unmatched bases: 12. The CDR3 runs 16 residues. The CDR3 is CASSSDLAGEGYEQFF. The CDR3 nucleotides are TGCGCCAGCAGCTCAGACCTAGCGGGAGAGGGTTATGAGCAGTTCTTC.

This chain joins TRBV2 and TRBJ2-1, with D perhaps matching TRBD1 or TRBD2 (5 bases each). Looked up from germline, CDR1 is SNHLY and CDR2 is FYNNEI. The V and J ends lost 6 bases and 4 bases respectively, with 10 bases between them. This CDR3 comprises 13 residues. This chain's CDR3 is CASSRDGYNEQFF. For the CDR3, the DNA is TGTGCCAGCAGCCGGGACGGGTACAATGAGCAGTTCTTC.

J is TRBJ1-1 and V is TRBV12-5, with D perhaps TRBD1 (5 bases). V shed 3 bases and J shed 12 bases, with 17 bases lying between them. Germline CDR1 and CDR2: LGHNT and FRNRAP. The CDR3 contains 13 residues. The CDR3 region is CASGLGTQELTFF. CDR3 DNA: TGTGCTAGTGGTTTAGGGACCCAAGAGTTGACTTTCTTT.

The rearrangement joins TRBV7-8 to TRBJ1-2; D not resolved. The CDR3 is made up of 15 amino acids. V lost 5 bases and J lost 4, with 17 bases in between. Germline CDR1 SGHVS, CDR2 FQNEAQ. The CDR3 is CASSLFLKGFYGYTF. CDR3 in DNA: TGTGCCAGCAGCCTCTTCCTTAAGGGATTCTATGGCTACACCTTC.

The rearrangement uses TRBV7-9 and TRBJ2-7, with TRBD1 matching over 7 bases. Germline CDR1 and CDR2: SEHNR and FQNEAQ (reference sequence). Trimming removed 5 bases from V and 5 bases from J; junction bases left unmatched: 12. The CDR3 has 15 residues. The DNA of the CDR3 is TGTGCCAGCAGCCCCCGAGGACAGGCTGGGAACGAGCAGTACTTC. It is translated as CASSPRGQAGNEQYF.

V is TRBV27 and J is TRBJ1-1; no firm D call. V was trimmed by 6 bases and J by 5 bases, leaving 13 bases between them. CDR1 and CDR2 (germline): MNHEY, SMNVEV (reference sequence). The CDR3 is 13 amino acids. The CDR3 DNA follows: TGTGCCAGCAGCCCCGGGATTACTACTGAAGCTTTCTTT. Protein sequence: CASSPGITTEAFF.

The rearrangement uses TRBV19 and TRBJ2-5; TRBD2 might be the D (5 bases). This CDR3 spans 16 amino acids. The germline CDR1 and CDR2 sequences are LNHDA and SQIVND (reference sequence). V was trimmed by 0 bases and J by 2 bases, leaving 13 bases between them. The CDR3 bases are TGTGCCAGTAGTATAGACAGAGGGCTAGCACAAGAGACCCAGTACTTC. This encodes CASSIDRGLAQETQYF.

This chain uses TRBV5-1 with TRBJ2-1, with D maybe TRBD2 (6 bases). Trimming cost V 7 bases and J 3 bases, with 11 bases left between them. The germline V gene has CDR1 SGHRS and CDR2 YFSETQ. CDR3 length: 13 amino acids. The CDR3 protein is CASQNSGYNEQFF. For the CDR3, the DNA is TGCGCCAGCCAGAATAGCGGCTACAATGAGCAGTTCTTC.

The rearrangement links TRBV6-1 to TRBJ2-1, with 7 bases matching TRBD2. Trimming took 4 bases from V and 4 from J; bases not matched to a gene: 13. The CDR3 spans 17 residues. Germline CDR1 is MNHNS and CDR2 is SASEGT. The CDR3 nucleotides read TGTGCCAGCAGTGTCTTGGCTCTAGCGGAACTGTACAATGAGCAGTTCTTC. This translates into CASSVLALAELYNEQFF.

This chain joins TRBV19 and TRBJ1-6; D is perhaps TRBD1 (5 bases). The CDR3 covers 12 residues. Germline V gene lookup returns CDR1 LNHDA and CDR2 SQIVND (reference sequence). The ends were cut back, 5 bases at V and 7 bases at J, with 6 bases in the middle. CDR3 sequence: CASSWGNSPLHF. In DNA form, the CDR3 reads TGTGCCAGTAGTTGGGGGAATTCACCCCTCCACTTT.

V is TRBV13 and J is TRBJ2-1, with D perhaps TRBD1 (6 bases). Trimming left V 3 bases short and J 11 bases short, with 14 bases between. The CDR3 covers 13 residues. The germline V gene encodes CDR1 PRHDT and CDR2 FYEKMQ (reference sequence). The CDR3 bases are TGTGCCAGCAGCTTCGGACAGCCACAGAAGCAGTTCTTC. Its protein product is CASSFGQPQKQFF.

J is TRBJ2-4 and V is TRBV4-1, with 7 bases aligning to TRBD2. CDR1 is MGHRA and CDR2 is YSYEKL in the germline V gene. This CDR3 spans 18 amino acids. V trimming: 0 bases; J trimming: 3 bases; junction bases outside the gene matches: 11. CDR3 in amino acids: CASSQEGEGKADKNIQYF. The CDR3 DNA sequence: TGCGCCAGCAGCCAAGAAGGGGAGGGGAAGGCTGACAAAAACATTCAGTACTTC.

This clone came up a few times. The chain recombines TRBV19 with TRBJ2-1; 10 bases match TRBD2. The CDR3 has 15 amino acids. From germline, CDR1 is LNHDA and CDR2 SQIVND (reference sequence). V gave up 3 bases and J gave up 8 bases; unmatched junction bases: 7. The DNA for the CDR3 is TGTGCCAGTAGTATTACTAGCGGGAATTTCGATGAGCAGTTCTTC. This sequence encodes CASSITSGNFDEQFF.

V and J are TRBV5-4 and TRBJ2-1; 14 nucleotides agree with TRBD2. V dropped 4 bases and J dropped 4; count of bases not matched to a gene: 4. This CDR3 is built from 16 residues. Germline V lookup: CDR1 SGHNT, CDR2 YYREEE (reference sequence). The CDR3 loop is CASSPGTSGSYNEQFF. As DNA, the CDR3 is TGTGCCAGCAGCCCCGGGACTAGCGGGAGTTACAATGAGCAGTTCTTC.